Each of the 20 T cell receptor beta chains below was sequenced from the same sample in a study of blood T cell repertoires in COVID-19. Repertoires were generated with immunoSEQ multiplex PCR, while TCRdb's copy carries only in-frame clones and drops some. This table holds some 96,000 clones, approximately 93% found once. Sequencing input: peripheral blood. The origin of the receptors is a man in his fifties with active COVID-19.

This chain connects TRBV5-4 to TRBJ2-2; possibly TRBD1 for D (6 bases). The germline V gene has CDR1 SGHNT and CDR2 YYREEE (reference sequence). Trimming cost V 5 bases and J 2 bases, with 16 bases left between them. CDR3 length: 16 residues. In DNA, the CDR3 is TGTGCCAGCAGACCCCGGGGACAATTAAACACCGGGGAGCTGTTTTTT. It translates to CASRPRGQLNTGELFF.

This chain connects TRBV7-9 to TRBJ2-5, with 7 bases that match TRBD2. The CDR3 is made up of 14 amino acids. Per the germline V gene, CDR1 is SEHNR and CDR2 is FQNEAQ (reference sequence). Trimming at V came to 5 bases and at J to 5 bases, leaving 8 bases not matched to a gene. This CDR3 is CASSLTGGLETQYF. The CDR3 nucleotides read TGTGCCAGCAGCCTGACCGGGGGGTTGGAGACCCAGTACTTC. Supplemented by reference TRBV7-9 and TRBJ2-5, the full variable domain reads DTGVSQNPRHKITKRGQNVTFRCDPISEHNRLYWYRQTLGQGPEFLTYFQNEAQLEKSRLLSDRFSAERPKGSFSTLEIQRTEQGDSAMYLCASSLTGGLETQYFGPGTRLLVL.

The genes are TRBV19 and TRBJ1-4; 7 bases line up with TRBD1. Germline V gene lookup returns CDR1 LNHDA and CDR2 SQIVND (reference sequence). V was pared by 1 base and J by 0 bases, with 2 bases of the junction left unmatched. The CDR3 is 16 amino acids. CDR3 amino acids: CASSIGDRATNEKLFF. CDR3 DNA sequence: TGTGCCAGTAGTATAGGGGACAGAGCAACTAATGAAAAACTGTTTTTT.

CDR3 coding DNA: TGCGCCAGCAGCTCAGGGACAGGGGCCGGAACTGGAAACACCATATATTTT. As protein: CASSSGTGAGTGNTIYF. The V gene is TRBV5-1, the J gene TRBJ1-3; 10 nucleotides match TRBD1. V dropped 3 bases and J dropped 2; count of bases not matched to a gene: 8. CDR3 length: 17 amino acids. The germline V gene has CDR1 SGHRS and CDR2 YFSETQ.

The V gene is TRBV24-1, the J gene TRBJ1-2; 9 bases map to TRBD1. The CDR3 runs to 16 residues. J lost 2 bases, V lost 3 bases, and 6 bases had no gene match. Germline V lookup: CDR1 KGHDR, CDR2 SFDVKD. This CDR3 reads CATSDPGQGRNYGYTF. The CDR3 nucleotides read TGTGCCACCAGTGATCCCGGACAGGGGAGGAACTATGGCTACACCTTC.

The chain is built from TRBV25-1 and TRBJ2-7; 10 nucleotides agree with TRBD1. CDR3 length equals 15 residues. Per the germline V gene, CDR1 is MGHDK and CDR2 is SYGVNS. V lost 6 bases, J lost 0 bases, and 5 bases stayed unmatched. The CDR3 DNA follows: TGTGCCAGCAGCCCGGGACAGGGGTCCTCCTACGAGCAGTACTTC. This translates into CASSPGQGSSYEQYF.

The V gene is TRBV4-1, the J gene TRBJ1-2, with TRBD1 identical over 7 bases. V shed 0 bases and J 7 bases; nucleotides not matched to a gene: 8. Germline loops: CDR1 MGHRA, CDR2 YSYEKL. The CDR3 is made up of 15 amino acids. CDR3 protein: CASSQDPRGRGGYTF. The CDR3 coding sequence is TGCGCCAGCAGCCAAGATCCAAGGGGGCGAGGTGGCTACACCTTC.

The chain carries TRBV5-8 and TRBJ1-6; D possibly corresponds to TRBD1 (5 bases). Trimming shortened V by 0 bases and J by 4 bases, and 8 bases separated the two germline ends. This CDR3 comprises 15 residues. CDR1 and CDR2 from the germline V gene are SGHTS and YDEGEE. Here the CDR3 DNA reads TGTGCCAGCAGCTTGGAGGGGCGGTATAATTCACCCCTCCACTTT. It translates to CASSLEGRYNSPLHF.

CDR3 coding DNA: TGTGCCAGCAGCCAAGATCGGGATATTTCGGTGGGGGGATCGGGCTATGGCTACACCTTC. Protein sequence: CASSQDRDISVGGSGYGYTF. V usage is TRBV4-2 and J usage is TRBJ1-2; possibly TRBD1 for D (5 bases). Per germline, CDR1 LGHNA and CDR2 YNFKEQ. CDR3 length: 20 residues. The V gene lost 0 bases and the J gene lost 4 bases, with 27 bases spanning the gap.

The chain recombines TRBV9 with TRBJ2-5; maybe TRBD1 (6 bases). V was clipped by 0 bases and J by 2 bases, with 14 bases between them. The CDR3 is 16 amino acids. Germline CDR1 reads SGDLS; CDR2 reads YYNGEE. CDR3 region: CASSVAWSGVQETQYF. CDR3 bases: TGTGCCAGCAGCGTAGCTTGGTCAGGGGTACAAGAGACCCAGTACTTC.

J is TRBJ2-5 and V is TRBV5-1; TRBD2 matches 9 bases. The V segment lost 8 bases and the J segment 2 bases; nucleotides outside the gene matches: 13. The CDR3 spans 16 residues. Germline CDR1 reads SGHRS; CDR2 reads YFSETQ. CDR3 bases: TGCGCCAGTCAGGGGAGCGGGGGGTTCAATCAAGAGACCCAGTACTTC. It encodes CASQGSGGFNQETQYF.

This chain links TRBV10-3 with TRBJ2-5; 8 positions match TRBD2. The CDR3 spans 14 residues. After removal of 3 bases from V and 4 bases from J, the junction contained 4 bases not matched to a gene. Germline V gene sequence: CDR1 ENHRY, CDR2 SYGVKD. Written as DNA, the CDR3 is TGTGCCATCAGTGAATCCACTAGCGGAGAGACCCAGTACTTC. Its translation is CAISESTSGETQYF.

The chain is built from TRBV7-8 and TRBJ2-5; 11 bases are shared with TRBD2. Germline assignment: CDR1 SGHVS and CDR2 FQNEAQ. The CDR3 runs to 17 residues. The J segment lost 4 bases and the V segment lost 5 bases, leaving 12 bases of the junction unmatched. The CDR3 DNA sequence: TGTGCCAGCAGCCGTGGGATAGCGGGGGGGCCGGGAGAGACCCAGTACTTC. Its translation: CASSRGIAGGPGETQYF.

This sequence joins TRBV15 and TRBJ2-7; 8 positions match TRBD1. The trim removed 0 bases at V and 1 base at J, leaving 2 bases unmatched. CDR1 is LNHNV, CDR2 YYDKDF, per germline (reference sequence). The CDR3 spans 15 residues. The CDR3 here is CATSRDRGRSYEQYF. DNA of the CDR3: TGTGCCACCAGCAGAGACAGGGGGCGGTCCTACGAGCAGTACTTC. The full variable domain, completed using reference TRBV15 and TRBJ2-7, is DAMVIQNPRYQVTQFGKPVTLSCSQTLNHNVMYWYQQKSSQAPKLLFHYYDKDFNNEADTPDNFQSRRPNTSFCFLDIRSPGLGDTAMYLCATSRDRGRSYEQYFGPGTRLTVT.

This clone was picked up one time. The chain couples TRBV27 to TRBJ1-2; D might be TRBD1 (6 bases). V was clipped by 5 bases and J by 3 bases, with 16 bases between them. The CDR3 covers 15 residues. Germline V gene sequence: CDR1 MNHEY, CDR2 SMNVEV (reference sequence). Here the CDR3 reads CASSGGGAGDYGYTF. Here the CDR3 DNA reads TGTGCCAGCAGTGGGGGGGGAGCAGGGGACTATGGCTACACCTTC.

V usage is TRBV5-4 and J usage is TRBJ1-1; D is undetermined. This CDR3 is 15 amino acids long. The germline CDR1 and CDR2 sequences are SGHNT and YYREEE (reference sequence). Trimming cost V 0 bases and J 0 bases, with 9 bases left between them. This CDR3 reads CASSLESQLNTEAFF. The CDR3 DNA is TGTGCCAGCAGCTTGGAATCTCAGTTGAACACTGAAGCTTTCTTT. The entire variable domain, with the rest obtained from reference TRBV5-4 and TRBJ1-1, is as follows: ETGVTQSPTHLIKTRGQQVTLRCSSQSGHNTVSWYQQALGQGPQFIFQYYREEENGRGNFPPRFSGLQFPNYSSELNVNALELDDSALYLCASSLESQLNTEAFFGQGTRLTVV.

The J gene is TRBJ1-2, the V gene TRBV7-9; D may be TRBD1 (6 bases). This CDR3 is built from 16 residues. CDR1 and CDR2 (germline): SEHNR, FQNEAQ (reference sequence). The germline V and J ends were trimmed by 4 bases and 1 base, with 16 bases remaining between them. CDR3 nucleotide sequence: TGTGCCAGCAGCTCAAACCGGGACATGAATAACTATGGCTACACCTTC. Amino acids: CASSSNRDMNNYGYTF.

The chain is built from TRBV3-1 (or the pseudogene TRBV3-2) and TRBJ1-3; 9 nucleotides line up with TRBD1. The CDR3 contains 17 residues. Germline loops: CDR1 LGHDT, CDR2 YNNKEL (reference sequence). Trimming removed 4 bases from V and 0 bases from J; junction bases left unmatched: 7. CDR3 sequence (DNA): TGTGCCAGCAGCCGAGGGGGGACAGGGAGCTCTGGAAACACCATATATTTT. This sequence encodes CASSRGGTGSSGNTIYF.

This clone is a singleton in its sample. The rearrangement links TRBV14 to TRBJ1-4, with D possibly TRBD1 on 5 matching bases. Trimming pared 6 bases from V and 8 bases from J, leaving 16 bases between. The CDR3 is made up of 14 amino acids. Per germline, CDR1 SGHDN and CDR2 FVKESK. CDR3 protein: CASSRGGKGEKLFF. DNA for the CDR3: TGTGCCAGCAGTCGGGGGGGAAAGGGAGAAAAACTGTTTTTT.

The genes are TRBV18 and TRBJ1-1; D is unresolved. Per the germline V gene, CDR1 is KGHSH and CDR2 is LQKENI. With 6 bases removed from V and 1 base from J, the gap between germline ends came to 15 bases. This CDR3 has 15 residues. The CDR3 nucleotides read TGTGCCAGCTCGCGGGTAGGGATGGAGAACACTGAAGCTTTCTTT. The encoded protein is CASSRVGMENTEAFF.